The clone carrying this T cell receptor beta chain has just a few counts. Its antigen is as yet unknown. Treatment denoted: roughly 11-day PBMC culture with coronavirus spike peptide pools or control peptides (ViraFEST assay). CD4+ T cells of the unexposed donor were collected before the COVID-19 pandemic (2011-2018). V shed 0 bases and J shed 0 bases, with 12 bases lying between them. Germline lookup yields CDR1 MNHEY and CDR2 SMNVEV (reference sequence). CDR3 length: 17 residues. This record belongs to a study of vaccination and CD4 T cells after COVID-19. Study observations and caveats: Median reactive clonotypes, those recognizing SARS-CoV-2, rose from 21 to 38, not significantly.

Cultured CD4+ T cells had their DNA profiled by the Oncomine TCR Beta short-read assay. TCRdb called the PCR reads again in MiXCR, with one record for every CDR3 protein. The sample holds 7,600 or so distinct CDR3 sequences; 39% are singletons and the top ten take roughly 13%. Sequencing used CD4+ T cells from blood, cultured in vitro. The rearrangement uses TRBV27 and TRBJ1-5; D remains ambiguous. This TCR came from a human donor in good health. The CDR3 protein is CASSLSRGRHSNQPQHF. The CDR3 DNA reads TGTGCCAGCAGTTTATCCAGAGGACGGCATAGCAATCAGCCCCAGCATTTT.